This T cell receptor beta chain was identified during a study of human T cells and chemical hapten exposure. The overall study: Per-sample TCR yields varied mainly from small pooled library volume differences. Study results and limitations: Those TCRs sitting above 1 in 1000 frequency stayed the same with DPC sensitization.

Unique molecular identifiers were linked by the library to individual cDNA molecules. Per the study methods: Samples ranged from roughly 20,000 to 750,000 TCRs, with a median of about 96,000. TCRdb passed the 5' RACE reads through MiXCR, listing each CDR3 protein once. For this entry, the V and J calls and clone size follow TCRdb and not the study's own pipeline. The table lists around 82,000 distinct CDR3 sequences, approximately 8% of them singletons. This CDR3 has 17 amino acids. In germline, CDR1 is MNHNS, CDR2 SASEGT. Trimming stripped 0 bases from V and 3 bases from J, with 15 bases between. The study extracted total RNA from unfractionated whole blood. In the case of this clonotype: No antigen is known for it.

The gene calls are TRBV6-1 and TRBJ1-5; tentative D call: TRBD1 (6 bases). The TCR sequence derives from a male donor in good health. The CDR3 nucleotides read TGTGCCAGCAGTGAAGCCCCCCCGGGGGGGCCCAATCAGCCCCAGCATTTT. Protein product: CASSEAPPGGPNQPQHF.